This T cell receptor beta chain was identified in a study of PD-L1 blockade in urothelial cancer. The overall study: Intravenous atezolizumab, 1,200 mg every 3 weeks, was begun by patients around 2014. There were a median of around 140,000 T cells in blood samples.

This CDR3 has 13 amino acids. V lost 7 bases to trimming and J lost 5 bases, with 14 bases between them. CDR1 and CDR2 from the germline V gene are LNHDA and SQIVND (reference sequence). Time point in this sample: peripheral blood 6 weeks after treatment start. TCR analog templates of synthetic origin were spiked into each PCR. This table comes from immunoSEQ multiplex PCR, and its TCRdb copy is limited to in-frame clones, with some not included. The sample includes about 50,000 clones, more than 80% of them seen just once. This clone was detected a few times. Sequencing was performed on PBMCs, taken around atezolizumab (anti-PD-L1) treatment. The chain is built from TRBV19 and TRBJ1-2; maybe TRBD1 (5 bases). This sequence was found in a man aged 65 to 79 with urothelial cancer. The CDR3 DNA reads TGTGCCAGTACCCCAAGGGGAAGGTATGGCTACACCTTC. Its translation: CASTPRGRYGYTF.